This T cell receptor beta chain was sequenced for a study of CD8 T cells in Susac syndrome (dated by TCRdb to between 2017 and 2020). Turning to the overall study: The study used repertoire sequencing to test whether antigen drove CD8+ T cell activation and differentiation in Susac syndrome. The paper's findings and limits, for the study overall: The study acknowledged that relatively few individuals were included in the TCR sequencing and HLA analysis.

Peripheral blood CD8+ and CD4+ T cells from healthy donors, Susac syndrome patients and multiple sclerosis patients were profiled by high-throughput TCR beta sequencing. The healthy donors served as controls matched for age and sex. CD8+ TEMRA cells were enriched by FACS, while bulk CD8+ and CD4+ T cells were purified by magnetic negative isolation. Blood was collected in EDTA tubes and processed within 24 hours, with PBMCs isolated through density gradient centrifugation. PBMCs intended for TCR sequencing were cryopreserved in liquid nitrogen and thawed later in a water bath at 37 degrees C. Purity of sorted or isolated CD4+, CD8+ and CD8+ TEMRA cells was at least 90%. RNA was extracted using the RNeasy kit, and roughly 0.5 to 1 microgram was reverse transcribed with random hexamers. The immunoSEQ multiplex PCR assay, which covers 54 Vbeta and 13 Jbeta segments, was used to amplify TCR beta CDR3 regions. PCR amplification bias was corrected by using a synthetic template baseline for primer optimization and computational correction. The authors' pipeline ran thus. Reads were annotated to V, D and J genes according to IMGT and were analyzed with immunoSEQ Analyzer, with only productive sequences retained. Clonality was computed as one minus Shannon entropy normalized by log2 of the number of productive unique sequences. Public and private clones were assessed among the 100 most prevalent clones of each patient and control. Clones were defined as Susac-specific if absent from the healthy and MS cohorts, from over a thousand published viral clones and from other ImmuneACCESS disease sequences. The public reads were reanalyzed by TCRdb: fastp trimming at Q25, MiXCR alignment, in-frame beta chains only. Duplicate CDR3 protein sequences are folded into a single record with the most common DNA and genes. These V and J calls originate from TCRdb's pipeline instead of the authors' own analysis. The sample profile shows 160,000 or so distinct CDR3 sequences; 80% to 95% of them were found once. The leading ten clones occupy around 0.13% of the sample.

With respect to this clonotype: Its recognized antigen is unknown. No per-base quality is available; no much larger clone lies one base away.

V is reduced by 1 base and J by 4 bases, leaving a spacing of 8 bases between them. The CDR3, cysteine through phenylalanine, is 14 amino acids long. Only the CDR3 DNA is retained, 42 bases long and in frame from the first base. CDR1 and CDR2 are drawn from the germline V gene: SGHTA, FQGNSA. The V and J genes are TRBV7-2 and TRBJ1-3; the D gene is possibly TRBD1, with 5 bases matching. The specimen sequenced was CD4+ T cells from PBMCs. The clonotype was recovered from a human donor in good health. The sequence in DNA is TGTGCCAGCAGCTTAGGGCCAGGGGGAAACACCATATATTTT. Its protein is CASSLGPGGNTIYF.